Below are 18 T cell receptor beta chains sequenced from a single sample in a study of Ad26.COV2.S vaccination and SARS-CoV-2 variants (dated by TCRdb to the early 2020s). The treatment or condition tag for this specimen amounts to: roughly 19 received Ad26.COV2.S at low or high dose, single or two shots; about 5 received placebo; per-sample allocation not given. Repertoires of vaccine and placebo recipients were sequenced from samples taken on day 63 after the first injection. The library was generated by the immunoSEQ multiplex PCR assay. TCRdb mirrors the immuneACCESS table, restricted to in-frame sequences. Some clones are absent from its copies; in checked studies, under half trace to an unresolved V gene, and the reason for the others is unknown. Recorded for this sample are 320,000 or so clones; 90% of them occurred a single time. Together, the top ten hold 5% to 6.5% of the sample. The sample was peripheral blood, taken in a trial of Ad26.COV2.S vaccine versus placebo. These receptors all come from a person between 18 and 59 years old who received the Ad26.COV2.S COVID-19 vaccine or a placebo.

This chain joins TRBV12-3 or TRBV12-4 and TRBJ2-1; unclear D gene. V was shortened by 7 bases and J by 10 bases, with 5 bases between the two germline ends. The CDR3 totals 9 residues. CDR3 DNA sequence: TGTGCCAGCACCCGAGAGCAGTTCTTC. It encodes CASTREQFF.

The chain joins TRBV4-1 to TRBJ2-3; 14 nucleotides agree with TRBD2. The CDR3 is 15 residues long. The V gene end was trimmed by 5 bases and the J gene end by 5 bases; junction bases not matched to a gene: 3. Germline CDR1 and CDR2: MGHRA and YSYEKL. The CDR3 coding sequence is TGCGCCAGCAGCGGCGGACTAGCGGGGGGAGATACGCAGTATTTT. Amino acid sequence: CASSGGLAGGDTQYF.

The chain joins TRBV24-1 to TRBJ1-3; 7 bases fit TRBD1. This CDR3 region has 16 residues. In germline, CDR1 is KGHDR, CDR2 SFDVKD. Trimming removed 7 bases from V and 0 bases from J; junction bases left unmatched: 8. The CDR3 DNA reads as TGTGCCACCAGAACAGGGGCCTTTAACTCTGGAAACACCATATATTTT. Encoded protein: CATRTGAFNSGNTIYF.

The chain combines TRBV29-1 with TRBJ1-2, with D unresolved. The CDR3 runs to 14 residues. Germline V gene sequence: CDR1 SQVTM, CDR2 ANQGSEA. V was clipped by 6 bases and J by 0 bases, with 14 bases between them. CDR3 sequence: CSVYETQTNYGYTF. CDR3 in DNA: TGCAGCGTCTATGAGACACAGACTAACTATGGCTACACCTTC.

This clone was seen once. Here the CDR3 reads CASSVAWDTANYGYTF. Here the CDR3 DNA reads TGTGCCAGCAGCGTAGCTTGGGACACCGCTAACTATGGCTACACCTTC. V gene TRBV9 combines with J gene TRBJ1-2, with D perhaps matching TRBD1 (6 bases). Per germline, CDR1 SGDLS and CDR2 YYNGEE. This CDR3 is built from 16 residues. V was trimmed by 0 bases and J by 0 bases, leaving 12 bases between them.

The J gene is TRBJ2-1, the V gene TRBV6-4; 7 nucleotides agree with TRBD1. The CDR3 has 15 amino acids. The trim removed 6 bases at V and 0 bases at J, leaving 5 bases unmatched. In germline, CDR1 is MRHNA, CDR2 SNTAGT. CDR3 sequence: CASSVDRVSYNEQFF. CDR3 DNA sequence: TGTGCCAGCAGCGTCGACAGGGTCTCCTACAATGAGCAGTTCTTC.

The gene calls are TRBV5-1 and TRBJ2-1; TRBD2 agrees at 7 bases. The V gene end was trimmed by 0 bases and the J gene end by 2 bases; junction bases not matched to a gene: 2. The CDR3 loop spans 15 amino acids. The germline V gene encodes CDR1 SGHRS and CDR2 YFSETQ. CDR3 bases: TGCGCCAGCAGCTTGGTGCGGGAGCCCTACAATGAGCAGTTCTTC. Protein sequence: CASSLVREPYNEQFF.

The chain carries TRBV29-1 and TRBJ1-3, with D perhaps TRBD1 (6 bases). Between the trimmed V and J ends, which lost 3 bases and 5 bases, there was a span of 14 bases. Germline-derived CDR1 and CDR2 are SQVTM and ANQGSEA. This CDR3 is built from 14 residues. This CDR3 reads CSVEPLTGRNTIYF. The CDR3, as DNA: TGCAGCGTTGAGCCCTTGACAGGCCGAAACACCATATATTTT. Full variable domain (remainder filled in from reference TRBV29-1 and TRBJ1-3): SAVISQKPSRDICQRGTSLTIQCQVDSQVTMMFWYRQQPGQSLTLIATANQGSEATYESGFVIDKFPISRPNLTFSTLTVSNMSPEDSSIYLCSVEPLTGRNTIYFGEGSWLTVV.

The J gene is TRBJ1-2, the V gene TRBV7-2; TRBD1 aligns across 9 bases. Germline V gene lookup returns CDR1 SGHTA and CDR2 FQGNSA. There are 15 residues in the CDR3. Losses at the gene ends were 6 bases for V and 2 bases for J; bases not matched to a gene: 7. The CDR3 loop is CASRDRGGGNYGYTF. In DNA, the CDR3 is TGTGCCAGCAGGGACAGGGGAGGTGGGAACTATGGCTACACCTTC.

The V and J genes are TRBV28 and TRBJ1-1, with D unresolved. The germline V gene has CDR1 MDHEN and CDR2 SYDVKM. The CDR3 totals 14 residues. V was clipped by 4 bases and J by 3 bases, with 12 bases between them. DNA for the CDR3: TGTGCCAGCAGTTCCCAGGTTCGGTACACTGAAGCTTTCTTT. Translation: CASSSQVRYTEAFF.

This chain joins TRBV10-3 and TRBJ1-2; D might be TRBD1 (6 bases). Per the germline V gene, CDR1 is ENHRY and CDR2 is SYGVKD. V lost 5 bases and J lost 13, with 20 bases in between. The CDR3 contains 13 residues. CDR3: CAISLRGLDPSTF. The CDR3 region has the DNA TGTGCCATCAGTCTAAGGGGGTTGGATCCCTCCACCTTC.

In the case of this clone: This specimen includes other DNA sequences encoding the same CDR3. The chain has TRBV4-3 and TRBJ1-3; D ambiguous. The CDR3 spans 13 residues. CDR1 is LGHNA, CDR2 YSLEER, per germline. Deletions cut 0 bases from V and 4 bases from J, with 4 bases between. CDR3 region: CASSQEGGNTIYF. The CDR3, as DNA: TGCGCCAGCAGCCAAGAGGGCGGAAACACCATATATTTT.

The CDR3 nucleotides read TGTGCCAGCAGTTTCGTAGACACCGGGGAGCTGTTTTTT. Its translation is CASSFVDTGELFF. The chain has TRBV27 and TRBJ2-2; no clear D gene. V was cut by 3 bases and J by 3 bases, with 5 bases left in between. Looked up from germline, CDR1 is MNHEY and CDR2 is SMNVEV (reference sequence). The CDR3 sequence is 13 residues long.

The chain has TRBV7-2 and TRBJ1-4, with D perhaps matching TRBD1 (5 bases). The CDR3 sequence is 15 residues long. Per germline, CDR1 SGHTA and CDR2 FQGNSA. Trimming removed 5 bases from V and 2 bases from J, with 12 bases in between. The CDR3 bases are TGTGCCAGCAGCCTTAATGGGGGGACTAATGAAAAACTGTTTTTT. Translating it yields CASSLNGGTNEKLFF.

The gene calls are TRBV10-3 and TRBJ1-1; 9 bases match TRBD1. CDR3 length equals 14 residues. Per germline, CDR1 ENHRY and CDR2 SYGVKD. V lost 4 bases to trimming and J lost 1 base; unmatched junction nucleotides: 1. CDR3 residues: CAISGGQGNTEAFF. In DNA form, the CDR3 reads TGTGCCATCAGTGGGGGACAGGGGAACACTGAAGCTTTCTTT.

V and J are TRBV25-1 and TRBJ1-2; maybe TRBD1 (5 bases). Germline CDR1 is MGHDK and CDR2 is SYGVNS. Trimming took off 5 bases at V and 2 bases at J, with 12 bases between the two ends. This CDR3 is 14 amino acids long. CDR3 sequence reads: CASSFVTENYGYTF. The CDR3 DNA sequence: TGTGCCAGCAGTTTCGTGACAGAGAACTATGGCTACACCTTC.

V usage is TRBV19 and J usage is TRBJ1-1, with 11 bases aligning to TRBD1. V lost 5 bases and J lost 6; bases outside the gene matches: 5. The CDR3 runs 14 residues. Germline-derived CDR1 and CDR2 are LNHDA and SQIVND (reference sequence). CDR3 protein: CASSGQGAYSEAFF. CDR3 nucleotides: TGTGCCAGTAGTGGACAGGGGGCTTATTCTGAAGCTTTCTTT.

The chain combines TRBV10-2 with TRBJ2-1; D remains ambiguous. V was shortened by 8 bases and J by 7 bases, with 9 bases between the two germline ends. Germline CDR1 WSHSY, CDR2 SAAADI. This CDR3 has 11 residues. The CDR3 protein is CASEDGNEQFF. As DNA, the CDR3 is TGCGCCAGCGAGGACGGGAATGAGCAGTTCTTC.